A selection of T cell receptor beta chains follows, all from one sample in a study of cytomegalovirus exposure and HLA in healthy donors. Using immunoSEQ multiplex PCR, the repertoire was profiled, and TCRdb retains in-frame clones only, with some absent. The sample contains roughly 100,000 clones, about two thirds of which appear only once. Material: PBMCs. These receptors originate from a boy aged 5-17 years in good health and CMV-seronegative. The CDR3 runs from the conserved cysteine through the conserved F or W. The order of the fields is CDR3 protein, CDR3 DNA, D gene, V gene, J gene, clone size. The D gene is left open where the match is weak. Clone size is given for some rows only: seen once, a few or many times, or a class if the clone is expanded.

cdr3_aa: CASSYRGREQYF; cdr3_nt: TGTGCCAGCAGTTATCGGGGTCGGGAGCAGTACTTC; d_call: -; v_call: TRBV6-5; j_call: TRBJ2-7; clone_size: few
cdr3_aa: CASRFQDWLTF; cdr3_nt: TGTGCCAGCAGATTCCAGGATTGGCTTACGTTC; d_call: -; v_call: TRBV7-8; j_call: TRBJ2-7; clone_size: -
cdr3_aa: CASSQGSGVGAKNIQYF; cdr3_nt: TGCGCCAGCAGCCAAGGTTCCGGGGTTGGAGCCAAAAACATTCAGTACTTC; d_call: -; v_call: TRBV4-3; j_call: TRBJ2-4; clone_size: -
cdr3_aa: CASSGRLVWDTDTQYF; cdr3_nt: TGTGCCAGCAGCGGCAGACTAGTCTGGGACACAGATACGCAGTATTTT; d_call: -; v_call: TRBV5-6; j_call: TRBJ2-3; clone_size: -
cdr3_aa: CASSQWQGTDTQYF; cdr3_nt: TGCGCCAGCAGCCAATGGCAGGGGACAGATACGCAGTATTTT; d_call: -; v_call: TRBV4-1; j_call: TRBJ2-3; clone_size: -
cdr3_aa: CASSKEVVGSPLHF; cdr3_nt: TGTGCCAGCAGTAAGGAGGTAGTTGGATCACCCCTCCACTTT; d_call: -; v_call: TRBV6-5; j_call: TRBJ1-6; clone_size: -
cdr3_aa: CASSLGDRGNTEAFF; cdr3_nt: TGTGCCAGCAGCTTGGGGGACAGGGGTAACACTGAAGCTTTCTTT; d_call: TRBD1; v_call: TRBV5-8; j_call: TRBJ1-1; clone_size: few
cdr3_aa: CAWSNTGANEKLFF; cdr3_nt: TGTGCCTGGAGCAATACAGGGGCTAATGAAAAACTGTTTTTT; d_call: TRBD1; v_call: TRBV30; j_call: TRBJ1-4; clone_size: -
cdr3_aa: CASSLGWQKNTEAFF; cdr3_nt: TGTGCCAGCAGCTTAGGATGGCAGAAGAACACTGAAGCTTTCTTT; d_call: -; v_call: TRBV7-6; j_call: TRBJ1-1; clone_size: -
cdr3_aa: CASSPRQGAENKGRPQHF; cdr3_nt: TGTGCCAGCAGCCCCAGACAGGGGGCAGAAAATAAGGGAAGGCCCCAGCATTTT; d_call: TRBD1; v_call: TRBV16; j_call: TRBJ1-5; clone_size: -
cdr3_aa: CATTARTVLGLGTEAFF; cdr3_nt: TGTGCCACCACGGCCAGGACAGTACTTGGCTTGGGCACTGAAGCTTTCTTT; d_call: -; v_call: TRBV10-3; j_call: TRBJ1-1; clone_size: -
cdr3_aa: CVVKQGLNTEAFF; cdr3_nt: TGTGTGGTTAAACAGGGGTTAAACACTGAAGCTTTCTTT; d_call: TRBD1; v_call: TRBV28; j_call: TRBJ1-1; clone_size: -
cdr3_aa: CAWSAQGATEAFF; cdr3_nt: TGTGCCTGGAGTGCACAGGGGGCCACTGAAGCTTTCTTT; d_call: TRBD1; v_call: TRBV30; j_call: TRBJ1-1; clone_size: -
cdr3_aa: CASSVEGTGGYEQYF; cdr3_nt: TGTGCCAGCAGCGTAGAAGGGACAGGCGGCTACGAGCAGTACTTC; d_call: TRBD1; v_call: TRBV9; j_call: TRBJ2-7; clone_size: once
cdr3_aa: CASSLRWGEAFF; cdr3_nt: TGTGCCAGCAGTTTAAGATGGGGCGAAGCTTTCTTT; d_call: -; v_call: TRBV28; j_call: TRBJ1-1; clone_size: -
cdr3_aa: CASNPSGSPDTQYF; cdr3_nt: TGTGCCAGCAATCCAAGCGGGAGTCCAGATACGCAGTATTTT; d_call: TRBD2; v_call: TRBV9; j_call: TRBJ2-3; clone_size: -
cdr3_aa: CSVDPGQYNYEQFF; cdr3_nt: TGCAGCGTTGACCCCGGACAGTATAACTATGAGCAGTTCTTC; d_call: -; v_call: TRBV29-1; j_call: TRBJ2-1; clone_size: -
cdr3_aa: CAWSARGFMNTEAFF; cdr3_nt: TGTGCCTGGAGTGCGAGGGGGTTCATGAACACTGAAGCTTTCTTT; d_call: -; v_call: TRBV30; j_call: TRBJ1-1; clone_size: -
cdr3_aa: CASSFGKGPPLHF; cdr3_nt: TGTGCCAGCAGTTTTGGGAAGGGGCCGCCCCTCCACTTT; d_call: -; v_call: TRBV27; j_call: TRBJ1-6; clone_size: once
cdr3_aa: CASSQAGTGWTPLHF; cdr3_nt: TGCGCCAGCAGCCAGGCCGGGACAGGCTGGACACCCCTCCACTTT; d_call: TRBD1; v_call: TRBV4-3; j_call: TRBJ1-6; clone_size: few
cdr3_aa: CASSLPGAPLHF; cdr3_nt: TGTGCCAGCAGTTTGCCGGGGGCACCCCTCCACTTT; d_call: -; v_call: TRBV28; j_call: TRBJ1-6; clone_size: -
cdr3_aa: CATSSRQPVHEQYF; cdr3_nt: TGTGCCACCAGCTCTCGACAGCCGGTCCACGAGCAGTACTTC; d_call: -; v_call: TRBV15; j_call: TRBJ2-7; clone_size: -
cdr3_aa: CASSRDRGLTGELFF; cdr3_nt: TGTGCCAGTAGTAGAGACAGGGGACTAACCGGGGAGCTGTTTTTT; d_call: -; v_call: TRBV19; j_call: TRBJ2-2; clone_size: -
cdr3_aa: CASSFGAGQNTEAFF; cdr3_nt: TGTGCCAGCAGTTTTGGGGCAGGGCAGAACACTGAAGCTTTCTTT; d_call: -; v_call: TRBV27; j_call: TRBJ1-1; clone_size: -
cdr3_aa: CASSSGGGSYEQYF; cdr3_nt: TGTGCCAGTAGTAGCGGCGGCGGTTCCTACGAGCAGTACTTC; d_call: -; v_call: TRBV19; j_call: TRBJ2-7; clone_size: -
cdr3_aa: CACSVGLVSEQYF; cdr3_nt: TGTGCCTGCAGTGTTGGCCTAGTAAGCGAGCAGTACTTC; d_call: -; v_call: TRBV30; j_call: TRBJ2-7; clone_size: -
cdr3_aa: CASSSSQTFNEKLFF; cdr3_nt: TGTGCCAGCAGCTCCTCCCAAACTTTTAATGAAAAACTGTTTTTT; d_call: -; v_call: TRBV13; j_call: TRBJ1-4; clone_size: -
cdr3_aa: CASSLYTGSISYEQYF; cdr3_nt: TGTGCCAGCAGTCTCTATACCGGGTCCATCTCCTACGAGCAGTACTTC; d_call: -; v_call: TRBV28; j_call: TRBJ2-7; clone_size: -
cdr3_aa: CASSGGLSNNEQFF; cdr3_nt: TGTGCCAGCAGCGGAGGCCTCTCTAACAATGAGCAGTTCTTC; d_call: -; v_call: TRBV9; j_call: TRBJ2-1; clone_size: -
cdr3_aa: CASTEGSPHEQYF; cdr3_nt: TGTGCCAGCACCGAGGGCAGTCCCCACGAGCAGTACTTC; d_call: -; v_call: TRBV28; j_call: TRBJ2-7; clone_size: -
cdr3_aa: CASSVEGQGLGGYTF; cdr3_nt: TGTGCCAGCAGCGTAGAGGGACAGGGTCTTGGCGGCTACACCTTC; d_call: TRBD1; v_call: TRBV9; j_call: TRBJ1-2; clone_size: -
cdr3_aa: CASSSSGYTDTQYF; cdr3_nt: TGTGCCAGCAGCTCTAGCGGGTACACAGATACGCAGTATTTT; d_call: TRBD2; v_call: TRBV7-3; j_call: TRBJ2-3; clone_size: -
cdr3_aa: CASSPGLANYEQYF; cdr3_nt: TGTGCCAGCAGCCCCGGACTAGCGAACTACGAGCAGTACTTC; d_call: TRBD2; v_call: TRBV5-4; j_call: TRBJ2-7; clone_size: -
cdr3_aa: CASSRNSGGNEQFF; cdr3_nt: TGTGCCAGCAGTCGAAATTCAGGGGGCAATGAGCAGTTCTTC; d_call: TRBD1; v_call: TRBV7-8; j_call: TRBJ2-1; clone_size: -
cdr3_aa: CATQLNFYDNEQFF; cdr3_nt: TGTGCCACCCAACTGAACTTCTACGACAATGAGCAGTTCTTC; d_call: -; v_call: TRBV19; j_call: TRBJ2-1; clone_size: -